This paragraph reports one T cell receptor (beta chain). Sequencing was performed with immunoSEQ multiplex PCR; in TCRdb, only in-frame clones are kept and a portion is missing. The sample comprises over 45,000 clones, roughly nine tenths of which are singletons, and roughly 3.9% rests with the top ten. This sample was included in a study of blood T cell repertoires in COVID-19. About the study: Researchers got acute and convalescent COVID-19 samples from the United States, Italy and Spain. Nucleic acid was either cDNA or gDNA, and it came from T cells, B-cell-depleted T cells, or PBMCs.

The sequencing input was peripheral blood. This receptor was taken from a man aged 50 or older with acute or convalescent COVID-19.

Here the CDR3 reads CASRALNGQGPPLYNEQFF. The CDR3 coding sequence is TGTGCCAGCAGGGCCTTAAACGGACAGGGGCCCCCTCTCTACAATGAGCAGTTCTTC. This chain joins TRBV6-4 and TRBJ2-1; 9 bases agree with TRBD1. Germline CDR1 is MRHNA and CDR2 is SNTAGT. Unmatched junction bases numbered 18, after V lost 6 bases and J lost 3 bases. The CDR3 totals 19 residues.